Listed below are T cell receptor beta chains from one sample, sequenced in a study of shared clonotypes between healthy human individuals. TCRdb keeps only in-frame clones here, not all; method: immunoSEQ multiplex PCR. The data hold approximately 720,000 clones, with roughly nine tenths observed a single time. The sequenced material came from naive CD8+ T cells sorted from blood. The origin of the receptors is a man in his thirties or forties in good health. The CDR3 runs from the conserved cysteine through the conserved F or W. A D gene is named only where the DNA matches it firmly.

CDR3: CASSLGGPGELFF
V: TRBV27
D: NA
J: TRBJ2-2

CDR3: CAWSQGLAGGEQFF
V: TRBV30
D: TRBD2
J: TRBJ2-1

CDR3: CASSELAGAGETQYF
V: TRBV10-2
D: TRBD2
J: TRBJ2-5

CDR3: CAIPVSDSSMEEQFF
V: TRBV7-9
D: NA
J: TRBJ2-1

CDR3: CASSFGQTYEQYF
V: TRBV28
D: NA
J: TRBJ2-7

CDR3: CASSLVASGRFVEQYF
V: TRBV5-4
D: TRBD2
J: TRBJ2-7

CDR3: CASSLAPSATYEQYF
V: TRBV5-1
D: NA
J: TRBJ2-7

CDR3: CASSPGTSGTDEQFF
V: TRBV9
D: TRBD2
J: TRBJ2-1

CDR3: CASSLLAGGLEETQYF
V: TRBV28
D: NA
J: TRBJ2-5

CDR3: CASSFGHETQYF
V: TRBV7-8
D: NA
J: TRBJ2-5

CDR3: CANFRGANVLTF
V: TRBV19
D: NA
J: TRBJ2-6

CDR3: CASSSTSVGYEQYF
V: TRBV13
D: TRBD2
J: TRBJ2-7

CDR3: CASSLGAGYEAFF
V: TRBV11-3
D: NA
J: TRBJ1-1

CDR3: CASSLEQGNTDTQYF
V: TRBV13
D: TRBD1
J: TRBJ2-3

CDR3: CASTDSSYNEQFF
V: TRBV7-9
D: NA
J: TRBJ2-1

CDR3: CASSQLASGTSSYNEQFF
V: TRBV4-3
D: TRBD2
J: TRBJ2-1

CDR3: CASSLVIGRPSSYNEQFF
V: TRBV7-8
D: NA
J: TRBJ2-1

CDR3: CASSLVGGEQFF
V: TRBV11-2
D: NA
J: TRBJ2-1

CDR3: CASSSTWDRLPNTEAFF
V: TRBV5-4
D: TRBD1
J: TRBJ1-1

CDR3: CASSQVHGISGNTIYF
V: TRBV4-3
D: NA
J: TRBJ1-3

CDR3: CASTPVQGSGGYTF
V: TRBV28
D: TRBD1
J: TRBJ1-2

CDR3: CASSGGTGVRYEQYF
V: TRBV6-1
D: TRBD1
J: TRBJ2-7

CDR3: CASSPDWTSLAKNIQYF
V: TRBV7-9
D: NA
J: TRBJ2-4

CDR3: CSVRTGATNTGELFF
V: TRBV29-1
D: TRBD1
J: TRBJ2-2

CDR3: CASSYTWSSYNEQFF
V: TRBV27
D: NA
J: TRBJ2-1

CDR3: CASSLSGAYNTEAFF
V: TRBV7-2
D: NA
J: TRBJ1-1

CDR3: CASSSLTGTGTVGSHEQYF
V: TRBV14
D: TRBD1
J: TRBJ2-7

CDR3: CASSSIDPGPHNEQFF
V: TRBV5-1
D: NA
J: TRBJ2-1

CDR3: CASSFGMTGDTEAFF
V: TRBV5-1
D: NA
J: TRBJ1-1

CDR3: CASSRNRALQPQHF
V: TRBV28
D: NA
J: TRBJ1-5

CDR3: CASSQNRVESDTEAFF
V: TRBV5-5
D: NA
J: TRBJ1-1

CDR3: CASSFGTGYMSYEQYF
V: TRBV28
D: TRBD1
J: TRBJ2-7

CDR3: CASSYSVGDEAFF
V: TRBV6-5
D: NA
J: TRBJ1-1

CDR3: CASSMADLTGELFF
V: TRBV19
D: NA
J: TRBJ2-2

CDR3: CASSIFLDDQPQHF
V: TRBV19
D: NA
J: TRBJ1-5

CDR3: CASSSRTGRNTEAFF
V: TRBV7-9
D: TRBD1
J: TRBJ1-1

CDR3: CASSDGTFSDQPQHF
V: TRBV19
D: NA
J: TRBJ1-5

CDR3: CASKDVTNTGELFF
V: TRBV19
D: NA
J: TRBJ2-2

CDR3: CASSSGTSYEQYF
V: TRBV7-3
D: TRBD2
J: TRBJ2-7

CDR3: CSVEGDFEQYF
V: TRBV29-1
D: NA
J: TRBJ2-7

CDR3: CASKPSRDFNIQYF
V: TRBV5-6
D: NA
J: TRBJ2-4